This entry lists 10 T cell receptor beta chains sequenced from one sample in a study of cytomegalovirus exposure and HLA in healthy donors (dated by TCRdb to 2017 to 2019). Libraries were made using the immunoSEQ multiplex PCR assay. A mixture of 60 forward primers for TCR Vbeta segments and 13 reverse primers for TCR Jbeta segments was used in the multiplex PCR. The source is immuneACCESS, and TCRdb retained only in-frame sequences with V and J called. Part of the clones is not carried over; for the studies checked, unresolved V genes explain less than half of this, and the remainder is unexplained. Counted in this sample were about 160,000 clones; 60% to 80% of them appeared once. More than 1.1% of the sample is taken by the ten largest. Sequenced material: PBMCs. Every receptor here comes from a woman under 40 in good health and CMV-seronegative.

V usage is TRBV9 and J usage is TRBJ2-1; 13 positions match TRBD2. This CDR3 comprises 17 residues. Germline values: CDR1 SGDLS, CDR2 YYNGEE. The J segment lost 11 bases and the V segment lost 0 bases, leaving 11 bases of the junction unmatched. This CDR3 reads CASSVGLAGGGTRKQFF. The CDR3 DNA is TGTGCCAGCAGCGTAGGACTAGCGGGGGGCGGGACAAGAAAGCAGTTCTTC.

The V call is TRBV27, the J call TRBJ2-5; 12 nucleotides align to TRBD2. V was clipped by 5 bases and J by 2 bases; unmatched bases: 3. Germline-derived CDR1 and CDR2 are MNHEY and SMNVEV (reference sequence). The CDR3 contains 15 residues. CDR3 sequence: CASSTSGGKQETQYF. The CDR3 DNA sequence: TGTGCCAGCAGTACTAGCGGGGGGAAGCAAGAGACCCAGTACTTC.

This clone occurred once. Here the CDR3 reads CASKSPGPSSYEQYF. The CDR3 DNA reads as TGTGCCAGCAAATCGCCCGGTCCTTCCTCCTACGAGCAGTACTTC. The chain recombines TRBV7-2 with TRBJ2-7; D unresolved. The CDR3 length is 15 residues. V was pared by 7 bases and J by 0 bases, with 16 bases between. CDR1 is SGHTA, CDR2 FQGNSA, per germline. Based on the CDR3 plus reference TRBV7-2 and TRBJ2-7, the full variable domain is GAGVSQSPSNKVTEKGKDVELRCDPISGHTALYWYRQSLGQGLEFLIYFQGNSAPDKSGLPSDRFSAERTGGSVSTLTIQRTQQEDSAVYLCASKSPGPSSYEQYFGPGTRLTVT.

This clone was counted only a few times. V and J are TRBV5-6 and TRBJ1-1; D remains ambiguous. The V end was cut by 7 bases, the J end by 0 bases, with 7 bases between. This CDR3 comprises 12 residues. Germline V gene sequence: CDR1 SGHDT, CDR2 YYEEEE. The CDR3 sequence is CASSYLNTEAFF. CDR3 nucleotides: TGTGCCAGCTCTTACTTGAACACTGAAGCTTTCTTT.

The V call is TRBV5-1, the J call TRBJ1-2, with TRBD1 matching 9 bases. Germline V CDR1 and CDR2: SGHRS, YFSETQ. The CDR3 is made up of 16 amino acids. The V gene end was trimmed by 0 bases and the J gene end by 4 bases; junction bases not matched to a gene: 7. The CDR3, as DNA: TGCGCCAGCAGCTTGGGAGGGACAGGGTATACCTATGGCTACACCTTC. Protein product: CASSLGGTGYTYGYTF.

This clone has only one observation. The rearrangement uses TRBV30 and TRBJ2-7, with D possibly matching TRBD1 (6 bases). Trimming shortened V by 6 bases and J by 0 bases, and 15 bases separated the two germline ends. Germline CDR1 is GTSNPN and CDR2 is SVGIG (reference sequence). This CDR3 is 14 amino acids long. The CDR3 protein is CACVARDTSYEQYF. CDR3 DNA sequence: TGTGCCTGCGTGGCCCGGGACACCTCCTACGAGCAGTACTTC.

The gene calls are TRBV5-3 and TRBJ1-3; a weak D match, TRBD1 (5 bases). TRBV5-3 belongs to the ORF category, with a function that is uncertain. V lost 1 base, J lost 2 bases, and 31 bases lay in between. This CDR3 contains 22 residues. The CDR3 region has the DNA TGTGCCAGAAGCTTGTGGGGGAAGGACAAAGCGGTTGAAGGGACTCCTGGAAACACCATATATTTT. Encoded protein: CARSLWGKDKAVEGTPGNTIYF.

This clone has just one count. The chain carries TRBV7-2 and TRBJ2-7, with 13 bases aligning to TRBD2. V dropped 7 bases and J dropped 6; count of bases not matched to a gene: 9. Germline values: CDR1 SGHTA, CDR2 FQGNSA. The CDR3 covers 15 residues. CDR3 protein: CASNTPGLAGFEQYF. CDR3 coding DNA: TGTGCCAGCAACACACCGGGACTAGCGGGGTTCGAGCAGTACTTC.

J is TRBJ1-1 and V is TRBV19, with 7 positions matching TRBD1. CDR3 length: 14 residues. Germline V gives CDR1 LNHDA, CDR2 SQIVND (reference sequence). V lost 4 bases to trimming and J lost 4 bases; unmatched junction nucleotides: 6. CDR3 nucleotides: TGTGCCAGTAGTAGAGAGGGGGCTCGCACTGAAGCTTTCTTT. Its translation is CASSREGARTEAFF.

The chain links TRBV11-3 to TRBJ2-3, with 9 nucleotides matching TRBD1. The CDR3 contains 15 residues. Germline V gene data show CDR1 as SGHNT and CDR2 as YENEEA. V was clipped by 3 bases and J by 0 bases; unmatched bases: 1. CDR3 sequence reads: CASSLGQGSTDTQYF. CDR3 nucleotides: TGTGCCAGCAGCTTGGGACAGGGCAGCACAGATACGCAGTATTTT.